Presented here are 17 T cell receptor beta chains from one specimen sequenced in a study of glioma-infiltrating T cells. TCR alpha and beta CDR3 regions were amplified from RNA using iRepertoire nested multiplex PCR. TCRdb analysed the multiplex PCR reads with MiXCR anew, one entry per CDR3 protein. The sample holds a few hundred thousand distinct CDR3 sequences; 41% are singletons and the top ten take around 13%. The specimen sequenced was glioma tissue, nonneoplastic brain tissue, or PBMCs (not recorded which). The receptors stem from a human donor with low-grade glioma or glioblastoma, undergoing nonglioma brain surgery, or in good health (not recorded which).

The genes are TRBV19 and TRBJ1-2, with D maybe TRBD1 (5 bases). The CDR3 sequence is 15 residues long. Trimming removed 4 bases at V and 4 bases at J, with 16 bases between. Germline CDR1 reads LNHDA; CDR2 reads SQIVND (reference sequence). Here the CDR3 DNA reads TGTGCCAGTAGTACTGACGCCGGGACGGCCTATGGCTACACCTTC. This gives the protein CASSTDAGTAYGYTF.

This clonotype was detected only once. The V and J genes are TRBV29-1 and TRBJ2-7; 9 nucleotides agree with TRBD2. In germline, CDR1 is SQVTM, CDR2 ANQGSEA. The CDR3 has 15 amino acids. V gave up 2 bases and J gave up 0 bases; unmatched junction bases: 5. This chain's CDR3 is CSVEWGTSSSYEQYF. Written as DNA, the CDR3 is TGCAGCGTTGAATGGGGGACTAGCAGCTCCTACGAGCAGTACTTC.

This clonotype was counted between two and nine times. The J gene is TRBJ2-7, the V gene TRBV4-2, with D possibly being TRBD1 or TRBD2 (6 bases each). Germline V gene data show CDR1 as LGHNA and CDR2 as YNFKEQ. This CDR3 has 14 amino acids. V shed 6 bases and J shed 4 bases, with 16 bases lying between them. This CDR3 reads CASRPGGPAYEQYF. The DNA for the CDR3 is TGTGCCAGCAGGCCCGGGGGCCCAGCTTACGAGCAGTACTTC.

This chain joins TRBV7-9 and TRBJ1-4; D gene unclear. CDR3 length: 13 amino acids. CDR1 SEHNR and CDR2 FQNEAQ come from the germline V gene (reference sequence). V was shortened by 6 bases and J by 0 bases, with 5 bases between the two germline ends. The CDR3 coding sequence is TGTGCCAGCAGGGCAGCAACTAATGAAAAACTGTTTTTT. It specifies CASRAATNEKLFF.

On this clonotype itself: A much larger clone is a single base away; this may be a read error. V gene TRBV20-1 combines with J gene TRBJ2-7; 8 nucleotides match TRBD2. V gave up 0 bases and J gave up 7 bases; unmatched junction bases: 11. This CDR3 comprises 15 residues. CDR1 DFQATT and CDR2 SNEGSKA come from the germline V gene (reference sequence). Here the CDR3 reads CSAREGLGLVVEQYF. As DNA, the CDR3 is TGCAGTGCTAGAGAGGGCTTGGGACTAGTAGTTGAGCAGTACTTC.

The sample holds many counts of this clonotype. CDR3 residues: CASTSRQGEETQYF. The CDR3 bases are TGTGCCAGCACCTCTCGGCAGGGGGAAGAGACCCAGTACTTC. The chain carries TRBV6-1 and TRBJ2-5, with 7 positions matching TRBD1. CDR3 size: 14 residues. With 7 bases clipped from V and 3 bases from J, the junction kept 8 bases outside the gene matches. CDR1 is MNHNS and CDR2 is SASEGT in the germline V gene.

This clonotype was detected many times. The chain recombines TRBV7-8 with TRBJ2-1; no clear D gene. V lost 1 base to trimming and J lost 2 bases, with 6 bases between them. The germline CDR1 and CDR2 sequences are SGHVS and FQNEAQ. The CDR3 runs 14 residues. In DNA form, the CDR3 reads TGTGCCAGCAGCTTAGGACTGACCTACAATGAGCAGTTCTTC. Translating gives CASSLGLTYNEQFF.

The table lists this clonotype with a few counts. The rearrangement links TRBV4-3 to TRBJ2-3, with D unresolved. Germline CDR1 reads LGHNA; CDR2 reads YSLEER. With 0 bases removed from V and 5 bases from J, the gap between germline ends came to 6 bases. This CDR3 has 13 amino acids. The CDR3 DNA follows: TGCGCCAGCAGCCAAGAGGTGGGAGATACGCAGTATTTT. Protein: CASSQEVGDTQYF.

There are many counts of this clonotype. The V and J genes are TRBV6-2 or TRBV6-3 and TRBJ2-7; no firm D call. Between the trimmed V and J ends, which lost 2 bases and 6 bases, there was a span of 20 bases. Germline V lookup: CDR1 MNHEY, CDR2 SVGEGT. CDR3 size: 16 residues. CDR3 in amino acids: CASSYRREGRSLEQYF. In DNA, the CDR3 is TGTGCCAGCAGTTACCGTCGAGAAGGTCGGTCACTCGAGCAGTACTTC.

This chain connects TRBV10-3 to TRBJ2-3; 12 bases are shared with TRBD2. Germline CDR1 reads ENHRY; CDR2 reads SYGVKD. The CDR3 covers 18 residues. The ends lost 5 bases at V and 2 bases at J; junction bases unmatched: 11. The CDR3 loop reads CAISSSGRALGDTDTQYF. The CDR3 region has the DNA TGTGCCATCAGTTCTAGCGGGAGGGCCCTGGGCGACACAGATACGCAGTATTTT.

Worth noting for this clonotype: Relative to the germline gene, one junction end is altered; a read error may explain this. The chain is built from TRBV6-1 and TRBJ1-1; D perhaps matches TRBD1 (6 bases). Germline V gives CDR1 MNHNS, CDR2 SASEGT. The CDR3 length is 13 residues. The CDR3 DNA sequence: TGCGCCAGCAGCGGTACAGGGAATACGCAACCTTTCTTT. Protein product: CASSGTGNTQPFF.

The chain links TRBV18 to TRBJ2-2, with D possibly matching TRBD2 (6 bases). The CDR3 contains 20 residues. Deletions cut 0 bases from V and 4 bases from J, with 24 bases between. CDR1 KGHSH and CDR2 LQKENI come from the germline V gene. For the CDR3, the DNA is TGTGCCAGCTCACCACCGAGGACTAACGAGAGCCCAGGGATCACCGGGGAGCTGTTTTTT. Encoded protein: CASSPPRTNESPGITGELFF.

This clonotype showed up just a few times. The V gene is TRBV24-1, the J gene TRBJ1-1; weak D call: TRBD1 (5 bases). The length of the CDR3 is 15 residues. From germline, CDR1 is KGHDR and CDR2 SFDVKD. The V and J ends lost 4 bases and 1 base respectively, with 12 bases between them. CDR3 sequence: CATSDPGRGNTEAFF. In DNA, the CDR3 is TGTGCCACCAGTGACCCAGGGAGGGGGAACACTGAAGCTTTCTTT.

The chain employs TRBV29-1 and TRBJ1-5; D gene unclear. This CDR3 comprises 16 residues. V was cut by 1 base and J by 2 bases, with 15 bases left in between. Germline CDR1 SQVTM, CDR2 ANQGSEA. The CDR3 reads CSVEVDSPGGNQPQHF. The CDR3 DNA reads TGCAGCGTTGAAGTGGATTCTCCCGGGGGCAATCAGCCCCAGCATTTT.

This clonotype appeared a few times. The rearrangement uses TRBV20-1 and TRBJ2-1; 8 bases fit TRBD1. Germline V gene sequence: CDR1 DFQATT, CDR2 SNEGSKA (reference sequence). This CDR3 region has 15 residues. J lost 5 bases, V lost 3 bases, and 9 bases had no gene match. This CDR3 reads CSASRTGPTNNEQFF. CDR3 nucleotides: TGCAGTGCTAGTCGGACAGGGCCTACTAACAATGAGCAGTTCTTC.

The chain couples TRBV4-1 to TRBJ1-6; the match to TRBD1 covers 7 bases. CDR1 and CDR2 from the germline V gene are MGHRA and YSYEKL. The length of the CDR3 is 17 residues. V shed 2 bases, J shed 1 base, and the junction held 5 bases outside the gene matches. For the CDR3, the DNA is TGCGCCAGCAGCCAACGGTACAGGGGTTCCTATAATTCACCCCTCCACTTT. This gives the protein CASSQRYRGSYNSPLHF.

This clonotype came up a few times. V is TRBV7-9 and J is TRBJ2-7, with 8 bases lining up with TRBD1. Trimming cost V 1 base and J 4 bases; bases outside gene matches: 12. Per germline, CDR1 SEHNR and CDR2 FQNEAQ (reference sequence). There are 17 residues in the CDR3. The chain's CDR3 is CASSLDRLTGAGYEQYF. The CDR3 DNA reads TGTGCCAGCAGCTTAGATCGGTTGACAGGGGCAGGGTACGAGCAGTACTTC.